This entry describes one T cell receptor (beta chain). What it recognizes is unknown. The assay was immunoSEQ multiplex PCR, and TCRdb's table has in-frame clones only and misses some. The sample includes around 48,000 clones, 70% to 90% of them seen just once. These data belong to a study of OX40 agonist ivuxolimab in advanced cancers. Study in general: Of mixed ages from about 23 to 79 and averaging approximately 60 years, the group was approximately 80% male.

The CDR3 is made up of 14 amino acids. V dropped 1 base and J dropped 3 bases, with 10 bases sitting between them. Germline CDR1 SGDLS, CDR2 YYNGEE. Study-wide points: CD8+ T cells were the subset that, on average, had more expanded clones than CD4+. Certain nonresponders likewise exhibited a low normalized T-cell clonal expansion.

This chain links TRBV9 with TRBJ2-5; D is uncertain. The source material was CD4+ or CD8+ T cells sorted from blood, sampled in a trial of the OX40 agonist ivuxolimab. The sequence was collected from an adult with an advanced solid tumor such as melanoma, head and neck, liver or kidney cancer. The CDR3 DNA reads TGTGCCAGCAGCGTAAGTCCGATAGAAGAGACCCAGTACTTC. Translating gives CASSVSPIEETQYF.